These T cell receptor beta chains were read from a single sample in a study of T cell responses to AZD1222 COVID-19 vaccine. Sequencing used immunoSEQ multiplex PCR; TCRdb keeps in-frame clones, though not all of them. The data hold some 120,000 clones, with approximately 93% observed a single time. This sample comprised peripheral blood, obtained on day 0 of AZD1222 vaccination. These receptors all stem from an adult in good health. Each CDR3 is given with its conserved first and last residue. Each record gives: D gene, V gene, clone size, J gene, CDR3 DNA, CDR3 protein. The D gene is left open where the match is weak. Not all rows give a size; the values are once, few, many and, for expanded clones, a class.

d_call: NA
v_call: TRBV21-1
clone_size: few
j_call: TRBJ2-5
cdr3_nt: TGTGCCAGCAGCAAACAGGGATTGGGGGGAGAGACCCAGTACTTC
cdr3_aa: CASSKQGLGGETQYF

d_call: NA
v_call: TRBV5-1
clone_size: NA
j_call: TRBJ1-4
cdr3_nt: TGCGCCAGCAGCTTGGCCCCGGGAACTAATGAAAAACTGTTTTTT
cdr3_aa: CASSLAPGTNEKLFF

d_call: TRBD1
v_call: TRBV7-9
clone_size: NA
j_call: TRBJ1-1
cdr3_nt: TGTGCCAGCAGCGTCACAGGGGAAGTATTGAACACTGAAGCTTTCTTT
cdr3_aa: CASSVTGEVLNTEAFF

d_call: TRBD1
v_call: TRBV6-5
clone_size: NA
j_call: TRBJ1-1
cdr3_nt: TGTGCCAGCAGTCCCGGGACAGCCGAAGCTTTCTTT
cdr3_aa: CASSPGTAEAFF

d_call: TRBD1
v_call: TRBV18
clone_size: NA
j_call: TRBJ1-2
cdr3_nt: TGTGCCAGCTCACCTAGGGACAGGGGATATGGCTACACCTTC
cdr3_aa: CASSPRDRGYGYTF

d_call: NA
v_call: TRBV5-1
clone_size: NA
j_call: TRBJ1-1
cdr3_nt: TGCGCCAGCAGCTTGATCGGAGAAGCAATCATGAACACTGAAGCTTTCTTT
cdr3_aa: CASSLIGEAIMNTEAFF

d_call: NA
v_call: TRBV19
clone_size: NA
j_call: TRBJ1-5
cdr3_nt: TGTGCCAGTAGTATGCAGGGCGCCCAGCCCCAGCATTTT
cdr3_aa: CASSMQGAQPQHF

d_call: NA
v_call: TRBV3-1/TRBV3-2
clone_size: once
j_call: TRBJ2-2
cdr3_nt: TGTGCCAGCAGCCAAGGTTTGGGGTACGGGGAGCTGTTTTTT
cdr3_aa: CASSQGLGYGELFF

d_call: NA
v_call: TRBV5-5
clone_size: NA
j_call: TRBJ2-7
cdr3_nt: TGTGCCAGCAGCCGACTAGTTACAGGATCCGAGCAGTACTTC
cdr3_aa: CASSRLVTGSEQYF

d_call: NA
v_call: TRBV11-3
clone_size: NA
j_call: TRBJ2-3
cdr3_nt: TGTGCCAGCAGCTTAGCTTCAGGCACAGATACGCAGTATTTT
cdr3_aa: CASSLASGTDTQYF

d_call: TRBD1
v_call: TRBV5-6
clone_size: once
j_call: TRBJ1-5
cdr3_nt: TGTGCCAGCAGGTATTGGGCGGGACAGGAAGACATTCAGCCCCAGCATTTT
cdr3_aa: CASRYWAGQEDIQPQHF

d_call: NA
v_call: TRBV7-8
clone_size: NA
j_call: TRBJ2-2
cdr3_nt: TGTGCCAGCAGCTTCAGGCGAGCGTCGAACACCGGGGAGCTGTTTTTT
cdr3_aa: CASSFRRASNTGELFF

d_call: TRBD2
v_call: TRBV28
clone_size: NA
j_call: TRBJ2-3
cdr3_nt: TGTGCCAGCAGTTCCGGACTAGATGCGAAGTCAGATACGCAGTATTTT
cdr3_aa: CASSSGLDAKSDTQYF

d_call: NA
v_call: TRBV11-3
clone_size: NA
j_call: TRBJ2-1
cdr3_nt: TGTGCCAGCAGCTTGTTTCGTAATGAGCAGTTCTTC
cdr3_aa: CASSLFRNEQFF

d_call: TRBD1
v_call: TRBV10-3
clone_size: NA
j_call: TRBJ2-2
cdr3_nt: TGTGCCATCAGTGATGGACAGGGAAGGACCGGGGAGCTGTTTTTT
cdr3_aa: CAISDGQGRTGELFF

d_call: NA
v_call: TRBV9
clone_size: NA
j_call: TRBJ1-1
cdr3_nt: TGTGCCAGCAGCGTAGGACCACCGAACACTGAAGCTTTCTTT
cdr3_aa: CASSVGPPNTEAFF

d_call: NA
v_call: TRBV7-2
clone_size: once
j_call: TRBJ1-5
cdr3_nt: TGTGCCAGCAGCTTAGCGCAGAGCAATCAGCCCCAGCATTTT
cdr3_aa: CASSLAQSNQPQHF

d_call: NA
v_call: TRBV28
clone_size: NA
j_call: TRBJ2-7
cdr3_nt: TGTGCCAGCAGGGGACAACCGTACTACGAGCAGTACTTC
cdr3_aa: CASRGQPYYEQYF

d_call: NA
v_call: TRBV25-1
clone_size: NA
j_call: TRBJ1-3
cdr3_nt: TGTGCCAGCATGGAGGTCGGTCGAAACACCATATATTTT
cdr3_aa: CASMEVGRNTIYF

d_call: NA
v_call: TRBV5-4
clone_size: NA
j_call: TRBJ1-4
cdr3_nt: TGTGCCAGCAGCGCCAGCTTTAATGAAAAACTGTTTTTT
cdr3_aa: CASSASFNEKLFF

d_call: TRBD1
v_call: TRBV19
clone_size: NA
j_call: TRBJ2-3
cdr3_nt: TGTGCCAGTAGCCTTCAGGGGGCCTCCACAGATACGCAGTATTTT
cdr3_aa: CASSLQGASTDTQYF

d_call: NA
v_call: TRBV6-5
clone_size: NA
j_call: TRBJ2-2
cdr3_nt: TGTGCCAGCAGGACCCTTGCGGCCATCACCGGGGAGCTGTTTTTT
cdr3_aa: CASRTLAAITGELFF

d_call: TRBD1
v_call: TRBV18
clone_size: once
j_call: TRBJ2-1
cdr3_nt: TGTGCCAGCTCACCAGGGACAGGGACAAATGAGCAGTTCTTC
cdr3_aa: CASSPGTGTNEQFF

d_call: NA
v_call: TRBV28
clone_size: NA
j_call: TRBJ2-3
cdr3_nt: TGTGCCAGCAGGGACCTTTTATGGTCTAGCACAGATACGCAGTATTTT
cdr3_aa: CASRDLLWSSTDTQYF

d_call: TRBD1
v_call: TRBV4-1
clone_size: NA
j_call: TRBJ1-2
cdr3_nt: TGCGCCAGCAGCCAAGTGACAGGGGACTATGGCTACACCTTC
cdr3_aa: CASSQVTGDYGYTF

d_call: NA
v_call: TRBV3-1/TRBV3-2
clone_size: NA
j_call: TRBJ2-1
cdr3_nt: TGTGCCAGCAGCCAAGAAGCGGTTACCTACAATGAGCAGTTCTTC
cdr3_aa: CASSQEAVTYNEQFF

d_call: TRBD1
v_call: TRBV18
clone_size: once
j_call: TRBJ1-1
cdr3_nt: TGTGCCAGCTCACCTGGACAGGGTTTGAACACTGAAGCTTTCTTT
cdr3_aa: CASSPGQGLNTEAFF

d_call: NA
v_call: TRBV18
clone_size: NA
j_call: TRBJ1-5
cdr3_nt: TGTGCCAGCTCACCGCGGGAGGGGGATCAGCCCCAGCATTTT
cdr3_aa: CASSPREGDQPQHF

d_call: NA
v_call: TRBV28
clone_size: NA
j_call: TRBJ2-1
cdr3_nt: TGTGCCAGCAGTTCCCAAAGCCTGGGACAGTGGGGGGATGAGCAGTTCTTC
cdr3_aa: CASSSQSLGQWGDEQFF

d_call: NA
v_call: TRBV30
clone_size: NA
j_call: TRBJ1-3
cdr3_nt: TGTGCCTGGAGTCCCAGCGGCTCTGGAAACACCATATATTTT
cdr3_aa: CAWSPSGSGNTIYF

d_call: TRBD2
v_call: TRBV15
clone_size: NA
j_call: TRBJ2-7
cdr3_nt: TGTGCCACCAGCAGAGGGACCCCTAGCGGGGGGGCCTACGAGCAGTACTTC
cdr3_aa: CATSRGTPSGGAYEQYF

d_call: NA
v_call: TRBV6-9
clone_size: few
j_call: TRBJ1-4
cdr3_nt: TGTGCCAGCAGTTCTGGCATTCGTAGTGAAAAACTGTTTTTT
cdr3_aa: CASSSGIRSEKLFF

d_call: NA
v_call: TRBV7-3
clone_size: once
j_call: TRBJ2-2
cdr3_nt: TGTGCCAGCAGCTTAACGTCCCCGGGGGAGCTGTTTTTT
cdr3_aa: CASSLTSPGELFF

d_call: NA
v_call: TRBV27
clone_size: few
j_call: TRBJ1-2
cdr3_nt: TGTGCCAGCAGAACAGGGACCCGCTATGGCTACACCTTC
cdr3_aa: CASRTGTRYGYTF

d_call: NA
v_call: TRBV9
clone_size: NA
j_call: TRBJ1-2
cdr3_nt: TGTGCCAGCAGCGTAGTCGGGGGGCTGAACTATGGCTACACCTTC
cdr3_aa: CASSVVGGLNYGYTF